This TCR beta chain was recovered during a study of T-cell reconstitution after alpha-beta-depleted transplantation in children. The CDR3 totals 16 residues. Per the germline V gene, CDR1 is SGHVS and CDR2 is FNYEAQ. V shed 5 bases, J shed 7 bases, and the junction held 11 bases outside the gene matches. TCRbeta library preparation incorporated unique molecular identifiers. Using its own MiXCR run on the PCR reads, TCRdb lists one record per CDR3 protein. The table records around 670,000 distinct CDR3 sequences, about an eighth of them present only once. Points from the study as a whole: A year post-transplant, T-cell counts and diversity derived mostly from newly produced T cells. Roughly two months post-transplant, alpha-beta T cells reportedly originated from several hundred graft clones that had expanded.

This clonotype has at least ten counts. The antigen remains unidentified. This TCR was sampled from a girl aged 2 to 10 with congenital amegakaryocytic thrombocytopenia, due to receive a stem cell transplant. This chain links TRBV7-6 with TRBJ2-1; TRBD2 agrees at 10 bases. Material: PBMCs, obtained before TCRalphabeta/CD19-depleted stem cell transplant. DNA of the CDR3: TGTGCCAGCAGCACATTTGGGCTAGCGGGAGCGAATGAGCAGTTCTTC. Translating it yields CASSTFGLAGANEQFF.